This T cell receptor beta chain was sequenced in a study of blood T cell repertoires in COVID-19. Study in general: Both acute and convalescent COVID-19 samples were obtained from the United States, Italy and Spain. T cells, B-cell-depleted T cells, or PBMCs provided the cDNA or gDNA that served as material.

Germline CDR1 SGDLS, CDR2 YYNGEE. Trimming removed 4 bases from V and 3 bases from J; junction bases left unmatched: 5. This CDR3 has 15 amino acids. Repertoires were generated with immunoSEQ multiplex PCR, while TCRdb's copy carries only in-frame clones and drops some. The sample yields some 700,000 clones, about nine tenths seen once. V gene TRBV9 combines with J gene TRBJ1-5, with 9 nucleotides matching TRBD1. This TCR was recovered from a woman under 30 with acute or convalescent COVID-19. Sequencing used peripheral blood. The CDR3 here is CASSPGTGYNQPQHF. CDR3 sequence (DNA): TGTGCCAGCAGCCCCGGGACAGGGTACAATCAGCCCCAGCATTTT. Complete variable domain (other parts from reference TRBV9 and TRBJ1-5): DSGVTQTPKHLITATGQRVTLRCSPRSGDLSVYWYQQSLDQGLQFLIQYYNGEERAKGNILERFSAQQFPDLHSELNLSSLELGDSALYFCASSPGTGYNQPQHFGDGTRLSIL.